Below, one T cell receptor (beta chain) is given with its context. Method: immunoSEQ multiplex PCR; TCRdb's copy keeps in-frame clones and lacks some. The repertoire holds roughly 80,000 clones, with nearly 96% as singletons. These data originate in a study of technical replicates of blood from a few donors. Trimming stripped 6 bases from V and 6 bases from J, with 18 bases between. Germline CDR1 reads SGHNT; CDR2 reads YENEEA. This CDR3 is built from 15 residues. The chain employs TRBV11-3 and TRBJ1-5; D is unresolved. The source of this sequence is a human donor in good health. The sample taken for sequencing was T cells isolated from PBMCs. The CDR3, as DNA: TGTGCCAGCAGTAAACTTGTATCAATTGGTCAGCCCCAGCATTTT. Its translation: CASSKLVSIGQPQHF.